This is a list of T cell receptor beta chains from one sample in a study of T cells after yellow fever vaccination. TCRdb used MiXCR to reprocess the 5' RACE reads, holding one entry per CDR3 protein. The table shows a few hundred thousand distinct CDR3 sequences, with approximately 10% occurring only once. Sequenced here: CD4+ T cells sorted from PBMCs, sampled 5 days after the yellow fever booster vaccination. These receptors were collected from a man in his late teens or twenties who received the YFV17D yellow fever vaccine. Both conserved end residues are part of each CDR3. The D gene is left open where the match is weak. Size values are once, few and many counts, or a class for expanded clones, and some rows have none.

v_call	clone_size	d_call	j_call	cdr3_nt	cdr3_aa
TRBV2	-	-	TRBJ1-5	TGTGCCAGCAGTGATCCCGGACAGCGTCACCATCAGCCCAAGCATTTT	CASSDPGQRHHQPKHF
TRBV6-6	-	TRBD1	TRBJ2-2	TGTGCCAGCAATAAAGGACAGGGAGTGGGGAGCGGGGAGCTGTTTTTT	CASNKGQGVGSGELFF
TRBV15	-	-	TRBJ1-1	TGTGCCACCGCCAAGAGGGAGGTGGGGATTGAAGCTTTCTTT	CATAKREVGIEAFF
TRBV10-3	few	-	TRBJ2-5	TGTGCCATCTCCGCCGGGCAGGGCCCTCAAGAGACCCAGTACTTC	CAISAGQGPQETQYF
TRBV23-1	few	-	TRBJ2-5	TGCGCCAGCAGTCATTCCCAGCCTCCGGGATGGGAGACCCAGTACTTC	CASSHSQPPGWETQYF
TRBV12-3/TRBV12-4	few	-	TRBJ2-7	TGTGCCAGCAGTTTAGGGCTTGCCGAGCAGTACTTC	CASSLGLAEQYF
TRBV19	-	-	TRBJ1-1	TGTGCCAGTTGGTTCGACGCTGAAGCTTTCTTT	CASWFDAEAFF
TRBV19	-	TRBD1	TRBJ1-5	TGTGCCAGTAGTACCCAAGGGACAGGAGGACAGCCCCAGCATTTT	CASSTQGTGGQPQHF
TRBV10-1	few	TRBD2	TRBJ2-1	TGCGCCAGCAGTGAGGCCGGCGGGGGGCCTAATGAGCAGTTCTTC	CASSEAGGGPNEQFF
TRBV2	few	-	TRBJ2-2	TGTGCCAGCTTGGGGGTCTTGACCACCGGGGAGCTGTTTTTT	CASLGVLTTGELFF
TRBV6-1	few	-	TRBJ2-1	TGTGCCAGCAGTGAAACTCCGGGACGTGAGCAGTTCTTC	CASSETPGREQFF
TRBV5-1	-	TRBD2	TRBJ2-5	TGCGCCAGCGGTGTAGCGGGGGCTACCGGGACCCAGTACTTC	CASGVAGATGTQYF
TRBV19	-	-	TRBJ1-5	TGTGCCAGTCGAACCACAGGATTGGAGAATCAGCCCCAGCATTTT	CASRTTGLENQPQHF
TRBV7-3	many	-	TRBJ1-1	TGTGCCAGCAGCCTCGGGTCTGAAGCTTTCTTT	CASSLGSEAFF
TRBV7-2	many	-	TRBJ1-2	TGTGCCAGCAGCTTAGCGCCAGGGGCCGTTGGCTACACCTTC	CASSLAPGAVGYTF
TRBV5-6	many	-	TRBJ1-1	TGTGCCAGCAGCCCCTTGGGGGGGACTGAAGCTTTCTTT	CASSPLGGTEAFF
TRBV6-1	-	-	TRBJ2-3	TGTGCCAGCAGTGAAGAGGGCTTTCACACAGATACGCAGTATTTT	CASSEEGFHTDTQYF
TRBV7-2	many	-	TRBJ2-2	TGTGCCAGCAGCTTAGTGGGCGGGGAGCTGTTTTTT	CASSLVGGELFF
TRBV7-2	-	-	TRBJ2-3	TGTGCCAGCAGGAGACACTCCGGGTCTGGCACAGATACGCAGTATTTT	CASRRHSGSGTDTQYF
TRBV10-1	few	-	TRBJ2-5	TGCGCCAGCAGTGAGTCCCCCGTTTGTTGGGGTCGGGAGACCCAGTACTTC	CASSESPVCWGRETQYF
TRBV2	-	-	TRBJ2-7	TGTGCCAGCAGTCAACAGCCGCCGGGTGAGCAGTACTTC	CASSQQPPGEQYF
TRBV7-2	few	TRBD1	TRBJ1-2	TGTGCCAGCAGCGTTACCTCCGGGACAGGGGGCGGTGTCTATGGCTACACCTTC	CASSVTSGTGGGVYGYTF
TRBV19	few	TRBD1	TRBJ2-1	TGTGCCAGTAGTAGCCAACAGGGGCCGGACAATGAGCAGTTCTTC	CASSSQQGPDNEQFF
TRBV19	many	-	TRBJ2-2	TGTGCCAGTATGGCCCTAGGCGTTAACACCGGGGAGCTGTTTTTT	CASMALGVNTGELFF
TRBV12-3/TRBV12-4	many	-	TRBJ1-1	TGTGCCAGCAGTTTCATGGGCACTGAAGCTTTCTTT	CASSFMGTEAFF
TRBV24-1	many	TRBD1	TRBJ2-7	TGTGCCACCAGTGATTTTTGGGAATTCCCGGGACAGCGCGATTTAGAGTACTTC	CATSDFWEFPGQRDLEYF
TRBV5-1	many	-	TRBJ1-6	TGCGCCAGCAGCTGGGGCCTGTTAAGCTTTAATTCACCCCTCCACTTT	CASSWGLLSFNSPLHF
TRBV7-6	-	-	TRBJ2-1	TGTGCCAGCAGCCCCGCCGGGGTGGGTAGCTACAATGAGCAGTTCTTC	CASSPAGVGSYNEQFF
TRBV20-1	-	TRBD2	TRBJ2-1	TGCAGTGCTAGGTCCCTAGCGGGGGGGAACTACAATGAGCAGTTCTTC	CSARSLAGGNYNEQFF
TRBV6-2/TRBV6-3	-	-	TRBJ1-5	TGTGCCAGCAGTTACGTGGGGGCGGAGCAGCCCCAGCATTTT	CASSYVGAEQPQHF
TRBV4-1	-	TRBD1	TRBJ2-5	TGCGCCAGCAGCCAGCCCCGGGACAGGAAAGAGACCCAGTACTTC	CASSQPRDRKETQYF
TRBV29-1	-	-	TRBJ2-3	TGCAGCGTTGGGCCCGGGCCCTATACGCAGTATTTT	CSVGPGPYTQYF
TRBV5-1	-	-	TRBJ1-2	TGCGCCAGCAGCTTGGACCGCCACTATGGCTACACCTTC	CASSLDRHYGYTF
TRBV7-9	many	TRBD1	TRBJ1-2	TGTGCCAGCAGCTACACAGGGGTAGGCCTCTATGGCTACACCTTC	CASSYTGVGLYGYTF
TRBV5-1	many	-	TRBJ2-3	TGCGCCAGCAGCTTCGGGGCAGGTTACACAGATACGCAGTATTTT	CASSFGAGYTDTQYF
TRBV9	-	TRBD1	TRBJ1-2	TGTGCCAGCAGCGTAGGACAGGGGAACTATGGCTACACCTTC	CASSVGQGNYGYTF
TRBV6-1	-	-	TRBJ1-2	TGTGCCAGCAGTGAGGGCGCTCGCTTCTATGGCTACACCTTC	CASSEGARFYGYTF
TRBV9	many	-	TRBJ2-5	TGTGCCAGCAGCGTAGGGGGGGCTTACGAGACCCAGTACTTC	CASSVGGAYETQYF
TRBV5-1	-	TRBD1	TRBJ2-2	TGCGCCAGCAGCCACGGGACAGGGATTACCGGGGAGCTGTTTTTT	CASSHGTGITGELFF
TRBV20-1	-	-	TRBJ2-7	TGCAGTGCTAGAGAGGGGTCCAGGGAGCAGTACTTC	CSAREGSREQYF
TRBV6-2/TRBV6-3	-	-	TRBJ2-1	TGTGCCAGCAGTTACAGGTTGGGGAGCTCCTACAATGAGCAGTTCTTC	CASSYRLGSSYNEQFF
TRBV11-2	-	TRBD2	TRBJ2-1	TGTGCCAGCAGCTTAAGGGCCCGGGGGGTGTACAATGAGCAGTTCTTC	CASSLRARGVYNEQFF
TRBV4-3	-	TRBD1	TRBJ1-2	TGCGCCAGCAGCCAAGATTCGGACAGGGACGTTGCCTACACCTTC	CASSQDSDRDVAYTF
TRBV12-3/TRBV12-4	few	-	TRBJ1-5	TGTGCCAGCAGGCTCCCCTTCCAGCCCCAGCATTTT	CASRLPFQPQHF
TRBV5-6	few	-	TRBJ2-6	TGTGCCAGCAGCCATGGGACTGGGGCCAACGTCCTGACTTTC	CASSHGTGANVLTF
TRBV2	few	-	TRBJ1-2	TGTGCCAGCAGTGACAGACTCAGGAGCGGCTACACCTTC	CASSDRLRSGYTF
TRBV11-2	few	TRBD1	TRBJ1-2	TGTGCCAGCAGCTCCACCTACAGGGGCAGTGGCTACACCTTC	CASSSTYRGSGYTF
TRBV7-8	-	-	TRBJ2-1	TGTGCCAGCAGCCCCTACCGGCAGGACAATGAGCAGTTCTTC	CASSPYRQDNEQFF
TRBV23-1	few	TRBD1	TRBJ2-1	TGCGCCAGCAGTCTGACAGGGGAATCTGAGCAGTTCTTC	CASSLTGESEQFF
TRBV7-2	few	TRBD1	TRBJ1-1	TGTGCCAGCAGCTTGGGGCACAGGGGGAACACTGAAGCTTTCTTT	CASSLGHRGNTEAFF
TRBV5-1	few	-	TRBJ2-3	TGCGCCAGCAGCTTATATGATTCCACAGATACGCAGTATTTT	CASSLYDSTDTQYF